These 19 T cell receptor beta chains originate from one sample sequenced in a study of naive and memory T cell subsets. Both TRBC1 and TRBC2 were covered by a beta constant-region primer of two equimolar oligonucleotides. TCRdb analysed the UMI-ligation and nested PCR reads with MiXCR anew, one entry per CDR3 protein. The sample holds 23,000 or so distinct CDR3 sequences, 11% seen once. Material: central memory CD8+ T cells from blood. All receptors come from a human donor in good health.

This clonotype was counted ten times or more. The chain combines TRBV2 with TRBJ2-3; D is undetermined. CDR3 length equals 15 residues. Trimming shortened V by 6 bases and J by 0 bases, and 13 bases separated the two germline ends. The V gene's germline CDR1 is SNHLY and CDR2 FYNNEI. Here the CDR3 DNA reads TGTGCCAGCAGCCCAATGACAATTAGCACAGATACGCAGTATTTT. This translates into CASSPMTISTDTQYF.

This clonotype was recorded once. The V call is TRBV7-7, the J call TRBJ2-1; 7 nucleotides align to TRBD2. The length of the CDR3 is 16 residues. After removal of 1 base from V and 4 bases from J, the junction contained 7 bases not matched to a gene. The germline gives CDR1 SSHAT, CDR2 FNYEAQ (reference sequence). This CDR3 reads CASSLGEGLPYNEQFF. CDR3 nucleotide sequence: TGTGCCAGCAGCTTAGGGGAGGGACTACCTTACAATGAGCAGTTCTTC.

In its sample, this clonotype was seen many times. The rearrangement links TRBV7-8 to TRBJ2-1; D remains ambiguous. This CDR3 region has 16 residues. With 1 base removed from V and 6 bases from J, the gap between germline ends came to 16 bases. The germline gives CDR1 SGHVS, CDR2 FQNEAQ. The CDR3 DNA reads TGTGCCAGCAGCTTAGGTGGGCTAGACGGCGGCAATGAGCAGTTCTTC. Its translation: CASSLGGLDGGNEQFF.

The rearrangement uses TRBV6-5 and TRBJ1-1; TRBD1 aligns across 7 bases. The J segment lost 0 bases and the V segment lost 3 bases, leaving 7 bases of the junction unmatched. Looked up from germline, CDR1 is MNHEY and CDR2 is SVGAGI. This CDR3 is built from 16 residues. CDR3 DNA sequence: TGTGCCAGCAGTTATCGGCTGGGACAGATGAACACTGAAGCTTTCTTT. It encodes CASSYRLGQMNTEAFF.

The V call is TRBV20-1, the J call TRBJ2-7; D is unresolved. CDR1 and CDR2 (germline): DFQATT, SNEGSKA (reference sequence). The CDR3 is 13 amino acids. Trimming stripped 4 bases from V and 0 bases from J, with 10 bases between. Here the CDR3 DNA reads TGCAGTGCTACAGACTTAAGCTCCTACGAGCAGTACTTC. Amino acids: CSATDLSSYEQYF.

This clonotype was observed at least ten times. This chain connects TRBV9 to TRBJ2-1; 9 bases map to TRBD2. V shed 3 bases and J 7 bases; nucleotides not matched to a gene: 17. CDR1 and CDR2 from the germline V gene are SGDLS and YYNGEE. The CDR3 is 18 amino acids. The CDR3 reads CASSETPRLAEPVNEQFF. The CDR3 nucleotides are TGTGCCAGCAGCGAAACCCCTCGACTAGCGGAACCTGTAAATGAGCAGTTCTTC. Full variable domain (rest looked up from reference TRBV9 and TRBJ2-1): DSGVTQTPKHLITATGQRVTLRCSPRSGDLSVYWYQQSLDQGLQFLIQYYNGEERAKGNILERFSAQQFPDLHSELNLSSLELGDSALYFCASSETPRLAEPVNEQFFGPGTRLTVL.

CDR3 residues: CASSEWDRGGSKTQYF. The DNA for the CDR3 is TGTGCCAGCAGTGAATGGGACAGGGGCGGGAGTAAGACCCAGTACTTC. V and J are TRBV6-1 and TRBJ2-5, with 10 bases fitting TRBD1. There are 16 residues in the CDR3. The germline gives CDR1 MNHNS, CDR2 SASEGT. V shed 2 bases and J 6 bases; nucleotides not matched to a gene: 9.

This clonotype was detected ten times or more. The chain is built from TRBV2 and TRBJ2-1, with 10 bases fitting TRBD2. The CDR3 contains 17 residues. Losses at the gene ends were 11 bases for V and 3 bases for J; bases not matched to a gene: 16. Looked up from germline, CDR1 is SNHLY and CDR2 is FYNNEI. CDR3 residues: CAFTLTNSGRNYNEQFF. The DNA for the CDR3 is TGTGCCTTTACCCTTACCAATAGCGGGAGGAACTACAATGAGCAGTTCTTC. Together with reference TRBV2 and TRBJ2-1, the CDR3 gives the full variable domain: EPEVTQTPSHQVTQMGQEVILRCVPISNHLYFYWYRQILGQKVEFLVSFYNNEISEKSEIFDDQFSVERPDGSNFTLKIRSTKLEDSAMYFCAFTLTNSGRNYNEQFFGPGTRLTVL.

V and J are TRBV3-1 and TRBJ2-5, with D unresolved. Trimming pared 0 bases from V and 5 bases from J, leaving 10 bases between. Germline lookup yields CDR1 LGHDT and CDR2 YNNKEL (reference sequence). This CDR3 spans 14 amino acids. The CDR3 bases are TGTGCCAGCAGCCAAGATGTCGGGCCCGAGACCCAGTACTTC. It codes for CASSQDVGPETQYF.

This chain uses TRBV7-9 with TRBJ1-5, with 9 bases matching TRBD1. Germline loops: CDR1 SEHNR, CDR2 FQNEAQ (reference sequence). The CDR3 runs to 14 residues. J gave up 10 bases and V 5 bases, and 9 bases lay outside the gene matches. The CDR3 protein is CASSASRDREPQHF. The CDR3 bases are TGTGCCAGCAGCGCGTCCCGGGACAGGGAACCCCAGCATTTT.

This clonotype was counted only a few times. The chain carries TRBV5-1 and TRBJ2-1; D tentatively fits TRBD1 or TRBD2 (5 bases each). V was clipped by 0 bases and J by 7 bases, with 17 bases between them. The CDR3 is made up of 16 amino acids. Germline-derived CDR1 and CDR2 are SGHRS and YFSETQ. The CDR3 region is CASSLEAGAEGNEQFF. The CDR3 DNA reads TGCGCCAGCAGCTTGGAGGCCGGGGCGGAAGGGAATGAGCAGTTCTTC.

The chain joins TRBV28 to TRBJ1-4; D gene ambiguous. The V end lost 4 bases, the J end lost 8 bases, and 14 bases lay between the germline ends. CDR1 is MDHEN, CDR2 SYDVKM, per germline. The CDR3 is 14 amino acids. The CDR3 sequence is CASSYTAPGEKLFF. Here the CDR3 DNA reads TGTGCCAGCAGTTACACGGCTCCAGGCGAAAAACTGTTTTTT. Full variable domain (rest looked up from reference TRBV28 and TRBJ1-4): DVKVTQSSRYLVKRTGEKVFLECVQDMDHENMFWYRQDPGLGLRLIYFSYDVKMKEKGDIPEGYSVSREKKERFSLILESASTNQTSMYLCASSYTAPGEKLFFGSGTQLSVL.

CDR3: CASSHLGTGIYNEQFF. In DNA form, the CDR3 reads TGCGCCAGCAGCCACCTAGGGACAGGTATCTACAATGAGCAGTTCTTC. This sequence joins TRBV4-1 and TRBJ2-1, with TRBD1 identical over 8 bases. Germline loops: CDR1 MGHRA, CDR2 YSYEKL. Trimming took 3 bases from V and 3 from J; bases not matched to a gene: 7. The CDR3 totals 16 residues.

This clonotype was observed at least ten times. The chain carries TRBV4-3 and TRBJ1-5; D is unresolved. This CDR3 comprises 15 residues. CDR1 is LGHNA and CDR2 is YSLEER in the germline V gene. Trimming removed 0 bases at V and 8 bases at J, with 14 bases between. The CDR3 region is CASSQDWDPGEPQHF. CDR3 nucleotide sequence: TGCGCCAGCAGCCAAGATTGGGATCCTGGGGAGCCCCAGCATTTT.

This clonotype is labeled medium-sized. The chain couples TRBV6-5 to TRBJ2-1; D is possibly TRBD2 (6 bases). V was shortened by 6 bases and J by 10 bases, with 16 bases between the two germline ends. Germline loops: CDR1 MNHEY, CDR2 SVGAGI. CDR3 length: 13 residues. The CDR3 nucleotides read TGTGCCAGCAGCCTCGGAGGGTCCGGAGAGCAGTTCTTC. Its protein product is CASSLGGSGEQFF.

The chain joins TRBV4-1 to TRBJ2-1; D is uncertain. Deletions cut 2 bases from V and 0 bases from J, with 17 bases between. Germline V gene data show CDR1 as MGHRA and CDR2 as YSYEKL. CDR3 size: 18 residues. CDR3 residues: CASSQSISTRSSYNEQFF. The DNA for the CDR3 is TGCGCCAGCAGCCAATCGATAAGCACCCGGAGCTCCTACAATGAGCAGTTCTTC.

This clonotype was observed a handful of times. The CDR3 DNA sequence: TGTGCCAGCTCACCACGATTTCCAGCGGGGACCACCGGGGAGCTGTTTTTT. Translated, it gives CASSPRFPAGTTGELFF. This chain joins TRBV18 and TRBJ2-2; 7 positions agree with TRBD2. Germline CDR1 reads KGHSH; CDR2 reads LQKENI. V dropped 1 base and J dropped 4; count of bases not matched to a gene: 9. The CDR3 is made up of 17 amino acids.

This clonotype was seen a handful of times. V is TRBV19 and J is TRBJ1-1; no firm D call. The CDR3 contains 15 residues. Trimming left V 5 bases short and J 0 bases short, with 13 bases between. Germline assignment: CDR1 LNHDA and CDR2 SQIVND (reference sequence). This CDR3 is CASSGGPYLNTEAFF. CDR3 bases: TGTGCCAGTAGTGGAGGACCGTATTTGAACACTGAAGCTTTCTTT.

Ten or more counts support this clonotype. V usage is TRBV6-4 and J usage is TRBJ2-2; 7 bases map to TRBD2. The germline V gene has CDR1 MRHNA and CDR2 SNTAGT. CDR3 length: 18 residues. J was trimmed by 1 base and V by 0 bases; bases with no gene match: 8. CDR3 sequence: CASSDSAGSRGNTGELFF. The CDR3 DNA is TGTGCCAGCAGTGACTCAGCGGGGTCGAGGGGGAACACCGGGGAGCTGTTTTTT.